The 22 T cell receptor beta chains below come from one sample, sequenced in a study of shared clonotypes between healthy human individuals (dated by TCRdb to about 2020). Library creation used the immunoSEQ multiplex PCR assay. What TCRdb holds here is the immuneACCESS table cut down to in-frame rearrangements. Part of the clones is not present; checked against another copy, under half of the missing clones reflect an unresolved V gene, and the others are unexplained. The sample yields about 2.1 million clones; around 93% were counted once. Of the sample, 1.5% to 2% falls within the top ten clones. CD8 naive samples consisted of CD45RO-negative cells that were positively selected for CCR7, yielding a CD45RA+CCR7+ population without TemRA cells. Specimen: naive CD8+ T cells from PBMCs. What the cell subset or site label conveys for this sample: CD45RA+CCR7+. Receptors were obtained from a man between 18 and 29 years old in good health. Some clones in this sample may be carry-over from other donors' samples.

This clone was found once. V and J are TRBV5-1 and TRBJ2-3; 9 bases are a match to TRBD1. The CDR3 covers 14 residues. In germline, CDR1 is SGHRS, CDR2 YFSETQ. Trimming cost V 5 bases and J 5 bases; bases outside gene matches: 6. Here the CDR3 reads CASSNGQGRDTQYF. In DNA form, the CDR3 reads TGCGCCAGCAGTAATGGACAGGGGAGAGATACGCAGTATTTT.

The chain has TRBV19 and TRBJ2-7; either TRBD1 or TRBD2 may supply D (6 bases each). CDR3 size: 15 residues. Germline lookup yields CDR1 LNHDA and CDR2 SQIVND (reference sequence). The germline V and J ends were trimmed by 3 bases and 3 bases, with 15 bases remaining between them. CDR3 amino acids: CASSISPGGIYEQYF. In DNA, the CDR3 is TGTGCCAGTAGTATTAGCCCCGGGGGCATCTACGAGCAGTACTTC.

The chain is built from TRBV29-1 and TRBJ1-2; D uncertain. Trimming took 7 bases from V and 3 from J, leaving 9 bases between them. CDR3 length: 11 amino acids. Germline V gene data show CDR1 as SQVTM and CDR2 as ANQGSEA. The CDR3 region is CSATSDYGYTF. In DNA form, the CDR3 reads TGCAGCGCTACAAGCGACTATGGCTACACCTTC. Filled out from reference TRBV29-1 and TRBJ1-2, the complete variable domain reads SAVISQKPSRDICQRGTSLTIQCQVDSQVTMMFWYRQQPGQSLTLIATANQGSEATYESGFVIDKFPISRPNLTFSTLTVSNMSPEDSSIYLCSATSDYGYTFGSGTRLTVV.

This clone was seen once. The rearrangement links TRBV7-9 to TRBJ2-7; D might be TRBD1 or TRBD2, each matching 6 bases. CDR1 and CDR2 (germline): SEHNR, FQNEAQ (reference sequence). This CDR3 spans 13 amino acids. The V end lost 5 bases, the J end lost 6 bases, and 14 bases lay between the germline ends. CDR3 DNA sequence: TGTGCCAGCAGCCTAGGGGGGACCGTCGAGCAGTACTTC. Residues: CASSLGGTVEQYF.

This clone appeared a single time. The chain uses TRBV7-9 and TRBJ2-7, with D possibly being TRBD1 (5 bases). The V end was cut by 5 bases, the J end by 0 bases, with 11 bases between. Germline loops: CDR1 SEHNR, CDR2 FQNEAQ (reference sequence). There are 14 residues in the CDR3. CDR3 region: CASSQDSISYEQYF. The CDR3 region has the DNA TGTGCCAGCAGCCAAGACAGCATCTCCTACGAGCAGTACTTC. Looking up the rest from reference TRBV7-9 and TRBJ2-7 gives the full variable domain: DTGVSQNPRHKITKRGQNVTFRCDPISEHNRLYWYRQTLGQGPEFLTYFQNEAQLEKSRLLSDRFSAERPKGSFSTLEIQRTEQGDSAMYLCASSQDSISYEQYFGPGTRLTVT.

The chain's CDR3 is CASSLVGGRVDEQFF. The CDR3 bases are TGTGCCAGCAGCTTAGTAGGCGGGAGAGTGGATGAGCAGTTCTTC. The chain has TRBV11-2 and TRBJ2-1; TRBD2 matches at 7 bases. Germline V CDR1 and CDR2: SGHAT, FQNNGV. The CDR3 spans 15 residues. V was clipped by 1 base and J by 8 bases; unmatched bases: 8. The complete variable domain, with remaining parts taken from reference TRBV11-2 and TRBJ2-1, reads EAGVAQSPRYKIIEKRQSVAFWCNPISGHATLYWYQQILGQGPKLLIQFQNNGVVDDSQLPKDRFSAERLKGVDSTLKIQPAKLEDSAVYLCASSLVGGRVDEQFFGPGTRLTVL.

V gene TRBV10-3 combines with J gene TRBJ2-2, with TRBD1 matching 8 bases. The V gene's germline CDR1 is ENHRY and CDR2 SYGVKD. CDR3 length: 16 residues. V shed 0 bases, J shed 4 bases, and the junction held 4 bases outside the gene matches. The CDR3 DNA is TGTGCCATCAGTGAGTCTAAACAGGGGGGCACCGGGGAGCTGTTTTTT. Amino acid sequence: CAISESKQGGTGELFF.

Comments on this clone: This CDR3 is also generated by other DNA sequences in the sample. The chain has TRBV7-9 and TRBJ2-5; D is ambiguous. The V end was cut by 5 bases, the J end by 3 bases, with 10 bases between. This CDR3 is 13 amino acids long. Germline loops: CDR1 SEHNR, CDR2 FQNEAQ (reference sequence). The CDR3 reads CASSPRTEETQYF. In DNA, the CDR3 is TGTGCCAGCAGCCCGAGGACCGAAGAGACCCAGTACTTC.

This clone was seen only once. The genes are TRBV7-9 and TRBJ2-1, with 9 bases matching TRBD2. Germline trimming cut 1 base from V and 3 bases from J; bases unmatched to any gene: 10. In germline, CDR1 is SEHNR, CDR2 FQNEAQ (reference sequence). The CDR3 has 18 residues. CDR3 coding DNA: TGTGCCAGCAGCTTAGAGGGTTTAGCGGGAGCCCTCTACAATGAGCAGTTCTTC. Translated: CASSLEGLAGALYNEQFF.

The CDR3 spells CASSLYSGSYNEQFF. The CDR3 bases are TGTGCCAGCAGTTTATACAGCGGAAGCTACAATGAGCAGTTCTTC. The chain links TRBV28 to TRBJ2-1; TRBD2 might be the D (5 bases). CDR1 is MDHEN and CDR2 is SYDVKM in the germline V gene. The ends were cut back, 1 base at V and 3 bases at J, with 10 bases in the middle. CDR3 size: 15 residues.

This chain joins TRBV6-1 and TRBJ2-7, with 10 bases matching TRBD2. J was trimmed by 3 bases and V by 5 bases; bases with no gene match: 4. The CDR3 is made up of 14 amino acids. Germline V gives CDR1 MNHNS, CDR2 SASEGT. The CDR3 reads CASSPRTSGYEQYF. The CDR3 DNA follows: TGTGCCAGCAGTCCTCGGACTAGCGGCTACGAGCAGTACTTC.

V gene TRBV10-2 combines with J gene TRBJ2-7, with a weak D call TRBD2 (6 bases). The germline CDR1 and CDR2 sequences are WSHSY and SAAADI. The CDR3 has 13 amino acids. The ends were cut back, 6 bases at V and 2 bases at J, with 11 bases in the middle. The DNA of the CDR3 is TGCGCCAGCAGCTTGACTAGTCCCTACGAGCAGTACTTC. Translated, it gives CASSLTSPYEQYF.

The gene calls are TRBV5-4 and TRBJ1-5; no clear D. The germline V gene encodes CDR1 SGHNT and CDR2 YYREEE (reference sequence). The CDR3 sequence is 15 residues long. V was pared by 0 bases and J by 3 bases, with 10 bases between. DNA of the CDR3: TGTGCCAGCAGCTTGGGCTTAGGGATCAATCAGCCCCAGCATTTT. Encoded protein: CASSLGLGINQPQHF.

The V call is TRBV4-1, the J call TRBJ1-3; D gene ambiguous. CDR3 length equals 18 residues. Germline CDR1 and CDR2: MGHRA and YSYEKL. Trimming left V 1 base short and J 4 bases short, with 20 bases between. CDR3: CASSQGRRLEWRGNTIYF. CDR3 bases: TGCGCCAGCAGCCAAGGGCGGAGGTTAGAGTGGCGAGGAAACACCATATATTTT.

Notes on this clone: The same CDR3 also results from other DNA sequences found in this sample. V usage is TRBV19 and J usage is TRBJ2-1; D gene unclear. CDR3 length: 14 amino acids. Germline CDR1 reads LNHDA; CDR2 reads SQIVND (reference sequence). V was shortened by 4 bases and J by 2 bases, with 9 bases between the two germline ends. The CDR3 spells CASSTGGPYNEQFF. The CDR3 DNA sequence: TGTGCCAGTAGTACTGGCGGCCCCTACAATGAGCAGTTCTTC.

The chain employs TRBV21-1 and TRBJ2-3. TRBV21-1 is classified as a pseudogene. This CDR3 spans 11 amino acids. The CDR3 reads CASSMTDTQYF. CDR3 in DNA: TGTGCCAGCAGCATGACAGATACGCAGTATTTT.

The chain recombines TRBV7-9 with TRBJ2-7; D is uncertain. Trimming shortened V by 0 bases and J by 3 bases, and 9 bases separated the two germline ends. The V gene's germline CDR1 is SEHNR and CDR2 FQNEAQ (reference sequence). This CDR3 has 14 amino acids. The CDR3 region is CASSLAPAVYEQYF. The CDR3, as DNA: TGTGCCAGCAGCTTAGCGCCAGCCGTCTACGAGCAGTACTTC.

The chain carries TRBV19 and TRBJ1-5; D remains unclear. The CDR3 contains 12 residues. Germline CDR1 reads LNHDA; CDR2 reads SQIVND (reference sequence). The V and J ends lost 6 bases and 9 bases respectively, with 12 bases between them. CDR3 DNA sequence: TGTGCCAGTAGGGACGGTCTGAGGCCCCAGCATTTT. It codes for CASRDGLRPQHF.

CDR3 sequence reads: CASSPRWRDPTEAFF. The CDR3 coding sequence is TGTGCCAGCAGTCCTAGGTGGCGGGACCCCACTGAAGCTTTCTTT. This sequence joins TRBV27 and TRBJ1-1; D possibly corresponds to TRBD1 (5 bases). The V end lost 5 bases, the J end lost 4 bases, and 17 bases lay between the germline ends. Germline V gene sequence: CDR1 MNHEY, CDR2 SMNVEV (reference sequence). The CDR3 length is 15 residues.

This chain uses TRBV7-6 with TRBJ2-2; D remains unclear. Germline V CDR1 and CDR2: SGHVS, FNYEAQ. The CDR3 length is 14 residues. The V end was cut by 5 bases, the J end by 4 bases, with 11 bases between. The CDR3 here is CASSTGPITGELFF. The CDR3 DNA follows: TGTGCCAGCAGCACTGGACCGATCACCGGGGAGCTGTTTTTT.

V is TRBV15 and J is TRBJ2-3; D is perhaps TRBD1 (5 bases). V was trimmed by 3 bases and J by 0 bases, leaving 16 bases between them. The CDR3 is 17 amino acids. Germline CDR1 LNHNV, CDR2 YYDKDF (reference sequence). CDR3 sequence: CATSRGSGYPSTDTQYF. The DNA for the CDR3 is TGTGCCACCAGCAGGGGCTCAGGGTATCCTAGCACAGATACGCAGTATTTT.

Concerning this clone: The same CDR3 arises from other DNA sequences in this sample as well. The genes are TRBV5-1 and TRBJ1-1; D is ambiguous. The CDR3 covers 12 residues. Germline CDR1 SGHRS, CDR2 YFSETQ. With 0 bases removed from V and 6 bases from J, the gap between germline ends came to 6 bases. In nucleotides, the CDR3 is TGCGCCAGCAGCTTGGGTGCGGCTGAAGCTTTCTTT. Translating gives CASSLGAAEAFF.